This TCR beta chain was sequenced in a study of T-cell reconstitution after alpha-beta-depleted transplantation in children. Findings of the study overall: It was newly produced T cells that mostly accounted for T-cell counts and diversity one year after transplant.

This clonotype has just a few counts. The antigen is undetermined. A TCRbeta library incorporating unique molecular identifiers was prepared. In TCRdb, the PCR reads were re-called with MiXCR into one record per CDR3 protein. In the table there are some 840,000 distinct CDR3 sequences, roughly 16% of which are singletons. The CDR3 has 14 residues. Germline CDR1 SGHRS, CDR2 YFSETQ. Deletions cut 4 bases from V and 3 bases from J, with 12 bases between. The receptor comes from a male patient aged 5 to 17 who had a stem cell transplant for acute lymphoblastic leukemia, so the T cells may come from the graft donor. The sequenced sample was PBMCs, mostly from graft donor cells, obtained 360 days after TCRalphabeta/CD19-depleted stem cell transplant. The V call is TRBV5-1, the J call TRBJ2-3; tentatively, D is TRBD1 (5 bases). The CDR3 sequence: CASSHWTKTDTQYF. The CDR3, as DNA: TGCGCCAGCAGCCACTGGACAAAAACAGATACGCAGTATTTT.